These 25 T cell receptor beta chains originate from one sample sequenced in a study of blood T cell repertoires in COVID-19 (dated by TCRdb to between 2020 and 2021). The library was made by the immunoSEQ multiplex PCR assay. In TCRdb, the immuneACCESS table is reduced to in-frame sequences with V and J assigned. These tables do not hold every clone; where another copy was compared, an unresolved V gene accounts for under half, and the others remain unexplained. This sample has roughly 460,000 clones in its table, and roughly 90% of those were observed once. The top ten hold 0.7% to 1% of the sample. The sequenced sample consisted of peripheral blood. The receptors were gathered from a man aged 18 to 29 with COVID-19, enrolled during active disease.

This clone was seen just once. The CDR3 sequence is CASSLQGQGGDTQYF. As DNA, the CDR3 is TGCGCCAGCAGCTTGCAAGGACAGGGGGGAGATACGCAGTATTTT. The chain recombines TRBV5-1 with TRBJ2-3, with 10 bases that match TRBD1. Trimming at V came to 1 base and at J to 5 bases, leaving 4 bases not matched to a gene. Germline CDR1 is SGHRS and CDR2 is YFSETQ. This CDR3 is built from 15 residues.

V and J are TRBV10-3 and TRBJ2-7; D unclear. V was clipped by 1 base and J by 4 bases, with 8 bases between them. This CDR3 has 13 amino acids. CDR1 and CDR2 from the germline V gene are ENHRY and SYGVKD. The DNA for the CDR3 is TGTGCCATCAGTGAGTGGAGCGTTTACGAGCAGTACTTC. Translation gives CAISEWSVYEQYF.

This chain links TRBV7-2 with TRBJ1-3; D possibly corresponds to TRBD1 (6 bases). This CDR3 is 15 amino acids long. V dropped 2 bases and J dropped 2 bases, with 10 bases sitting between them. From germline, CDR1 is SGHTA and CDR2 FQGNSA. The CDR3 protein is CASSLHRVTGNTIYF. CDR3 nucleotide sequence: TGTGCCAGCAGCTTACACAGGGTCACTGGAAACACCATATATTTT.

This sequence joins TRBV21-1 and TRBJ2-2; the table gives TRBD2 as D, unverified against the DNA. TRBV21-1 is classified as a pseudogene. This CDR3 comprises 18 residues. In DNA form, the CDR3 reads TGTGCCAGCATCAGCTGCCCTTTAGAGCGGGAGTTCACCGGGGAGCTGTTTTTT. Its translation: CASISCPLEREFTGELFF.

For the CDR3, the DNA is TGTGCCAGCAGCCAAGGAGCTAGCGGGATTGAGCAAGAGACCCAGTACTTC. It codes for CASSQGASGIEQETQYF. The chain joins TRBV3-1 (or the pseudogene TRBV3-2) to TRBJ2-5; TRBD2 aligns across 9 bases. Germline-derived CDR1 and CDR2 are LGHDT and YNNKEL (reference sequence). The length of the CDR3 is 17 residues. The trim removed 1 base at V and 2 bases at J, leaving 8 bases unmatched.

V gene TRBV28 combines with J gene TRBJ1-5; maybe TRBD1 (6 bases). Trimming removed 3 bases from V and 4 bases from J, with 13 bases in between. The germline V gene encodes CDR1 MDHEN and CDR2 SYDVKM. The CDR3 spans 15 residues. CDR3 nucleotide sequence: TGTGCCAGCAGTTTTCGGGACACTAAGAATCAGCCCCAGCATTTT. It is translated as CASSFRDTKNQPQHF.

The chain recombines TRBV5-6 with TRBJ2-1; a possible D gene is TRBD2 (5 bases). The CDR3 has 14 amino acids. Looked up from germline, CDR1 is SGHDT and CDR2 is YYEEEE. Trimming shortened V by 4 bases and J by 9 bases, and 17 bases separated the two germline ends. CDR3 sequence reads: CASSPPTGFLEQFF. In DNA, the CDR3 is TGTGCCAGCAGCCCTCCGACGGGGTTTCTTGAGCAGTTCTTC.

V and J are TRBV5-1 and TRBJ2-5; TRBD2 matches at 9 bases. The CDR3 runs 16 residues. Germline V CDR1 and CDR2: SGHRS, YFSETQ. J was trimmed by 5 bases and V by 0 bases; bases with no gene match: 8. For the CDR3, the DNA is TGCGCCAGCAGCTTGGTTGGCGGGGGGGTGGCGGAGACCCAGTACTTC. Translating it yields CASSLVGGGVAETQYF.

The chain carries TRBV13 and TRBJ2-2; a possible D gene is TRBD1 (6 bases). V was trimmed by 2 bases and J by 3 bases, leaving 13 bases between them. Germline-derived CDR1 and CDR2 are PRHDT and FYEKMQ (reference sequence). This CDR3 has 16 residues. DNA for the CDR3: TGTGCCAGCAGCTTACTAAGAGCAGGGGACACCGGGGAGCTGTTTTTT. It encodes CASSLLRAGDTGELFF. Combining the CDR3 with reference TRBV13 and TRBJ2-2 gives the whole variable domain AAGVIQSPRHLIKEKRETATLKCYPIPRHDTVYWYQQGPGQDPQFLISFYEKMQSDKGSIPDRFSAQQFSDYHSELNMSSLELGDSALYFCASSLLRAGDTGELFFGEGSRLTVL.

This clone was detected once. This rearrangement joins TRBV11-2 to TRBJ2-5; 7 bases match TRBD2. The CDR3 consists of 13 residues. With 0 bases clipped from V and 9 bases from J, the junction kept 4 bases outside the gene matches. The germline V gene encodes CDR1 SGHAT and CDR2 FQNNGV. CDR3 loop: CASSLDSGRAQYF. CDR3 nucleotide sequence: TGTGCCAGCAGCTTAGATAGCGGGCGGGCCCAGTACTTC. The full variable domain, in which reference TRBV11-2 and TRBJ2-5 provide the parts outside the CDR3, is EAGVAQSPRYKIIEKRQSVAFWCNPISGHATLYWYQQILGQGPKLLIQFQNNGVVDDSQLPKDRFSAERLKGVDSTLKIQPAKLEDSAVYLCASSLDSGRAQYFGPGTRLLVL.

The chain joins TRBV27 to TRBJ2-3; perhaps TRBD2 as D (7 bases). The CDR3 runs 16 residues. Deletions cut 5 bases from V and 4 bases from J, with 19 bases between. Looked up from germline, CDR1 is MNHEY and CDR2 is SMNVEV (reference sequence). The CDR3 DNA is TGTGCCAGCAGTCCCCGGGGGCGGGGGCCCCCAGATACGCAGTATTTT. Translation: CASSPRGRGPPDTQYF.

The rearrangement uses TRBV9 and TRBJ1-1, with TRBD1 matching over 8 bases. V dropped 0 bases and J dropped 1; count of bases not matched to a gene: 11. CDR1 is SGDLS and CDR2 is YYNGEE in the germline V gene. The CDR3 contains 18 residues. CDR3 protein: CASSVARGGGTGNTEAFF. Here the CDR3 DNA reads TGTGCCAGCAGCGTAGCTCGTGGGGGAGGGACAGGGAACACTGAAGCTTTCTTT.

The chain links TRBV10-2 to TRBJ1-5; D might be TRBD1 (5 bases). V was shortened by 6 bases and J by 7 bases, with 13 bases between the two germline ends. The CDR3 totals 13 residues. Germline V gene lookup returns CDR1 WSHSY and CDR2 SAAADI. The chain's CDR3 is CASRRDSGQPQHF. For the CDR3, the DNA is TGCGCCAGCAGGAGGGACTCAGGGCAGCCCCAGCATTTT.

The chain recombines TRBV9 with TRBJ1-5; 12 positions agree with TRBD1. This CDR3 is 19 amino acids long. V was pared by 5 bases and J by 0 bases, with 12 bases of the junction left unmatched. Germline V gene lookup returns CDR1 SGDLS and CDR2 YYNGEE. The CDR3 is CASRVAGTGGIFSNQPQHF. CDR3 sequence (DNA): TGTGCCAGCAGAGTGGCGGGGACAGGGGGCATTTTTAGCAATCAGCCCCAGCATTTT.

The chain uses TRBV5-5 and TRBJ1-1; no definite D call. From germline, CDR1 is SGHKS and CDR2 YYEKEE (reference sequence). V was shortened by 2 bases and J by 2 bases, with 16 bases between the two germline ends. This CDR3 region has 16 residues. The CDR3, as DNA: TGTGCCAGCAGCTTTTCTGCGGGTACGAGTAACACTGAAGCTTTCTTT. It specifies CASSFSAGTSNTEAFF. The variable domain in full, with the rest retrieved from reference TRBV5-5 and TRBJ1-1, is DAGVTQSPTHLIKTRGQQVTLRCSPISGHKSVSWYQQVLGQGPQFIFQYYEKEERGRGNFPDRFSARQFPNYSSELNVNALLLGDSALYLCASSFSAGTSNTEAFFGQGTRLTVV.

The gene calls are TRBV9 and TRBJ2-5; TRBD2 matches at 10 bases. The CDR3 is 15 residues long. Germline V gene sequence: CDR1 SGDLS, CDR2 YYNGEE. Trimming cost V 3 bases and J 6 bases; bases outside gene matches: 8. The CDR3 sequence: CASSGGTSDLKTQYF. The CDR3 DNA sequence: TGTGCCAGCAGCGGCGGGACTAGCGATCTCAAGACCCAGTACTTC.

The V call is TRBV7-8, the J call TRBJ1-2; the D gene is possibly TRBD1 (6 bases). The CDR3 length is 15 residues. V lost 4 bases and J 4 bases, leaving 16 bases between the germline ends. Per the germline V gene, CDR1 is SGHVS and CDR2 is FQNEAQ. CDR3 loop: CASSSPGQGRYGYTF. CDR3 bases: TGTGCCAGCAGCTCACCGGGACAAGGACGCTATGGCTACACCTTC.

V and J are TRBV18 and TRBJ2-7; a possible D gene is TRBD1 (6 bases). This CDR3 region has 16 residues. CDR1 KGHSH and CDR2 LQKENI come from the germline V gene. Trimming took off 4 bases at V and 0 bases at J, with 16 bases between the two ends. The CDR3 is CASSQWGQSSSYEQYF. CDR3 nucleotides: TGTGCCAGCTCACAGTGGGGGCAGTCAAGCTCCTACGAGCAGTACTTC.

J is TRBJ2-5 and V is TRBV5-5; possible D gene TRBD1, 5 bases. V was cut by 2 bases and J by 10 bases, with 18 bases left in between. Germline-derived CDR1 and CDR2 are SGHKS and YYEKEE (reference sequence). The CDR3 has 14 amino acids. In nucleotides, the CDR3 is TGTGCCAGCAGCTTAGGCCAGGGTGAGCAAAGCCAGTACTTC. Translating it yields CASSLGQGEQSQYF.

The V gene is TRBV24-1, the J gene TRBJ2-1; TRBD2 is a possible D gene (5 bases). Deletions cut 6 bases from V and 0 bases from J, with 14 bases between. The CDR3 spans 16 residues. Germline V lookup: CDR1 KGHDR, CDR2 SFDVKD. CDR3 nucleotide sequence: TGTGCCACCAGTTCTGAGCGGTTCCCCTCCTACAATGAGCAGTTCTTC. This gives the protein CATSSERFPSYNEQFF.

This clone has just one count. The chain combines TRBV4-1 with TRBJ1-2, with D maybe TRBD1 (5 bases). There are 13 residues in the CDR3. The V end was cut by 0 bases, the J end by 8 bases, with 10 bases between. Germline CDR1 reads MGHRA; CDR2 reads YSYEKL. The CDR3 reads CASSQDSGFGYTF. The CDR3 bases are TGCGCCAGCAGCCAAGATTCAGGGTTCGGCTACACCTTC.

This chain links TRBV30 with TRBJ2-3; D is perhaps TRBD1 (6 bases). Germline V gene lookup returns CDR1 GTSNPN and CDR2 SVGIG (reference sequence). Trimming pared 1 base from V and 0 bases from J, leaving 11 bases between. The CDR3 loop spans 15 amino acids. CDR3 bases: TGTGCCTGGAGTGGGACAGCCTCTAGCACAGATACGCAGTATTTT. This gives the protein CAWSGTASSTDTQYF.

The CDR3 nucleotides read TGTGCCAGCTCAGCATCAGGGGGTTCGTTCGATGAGCAGTTCTTC. Protein sequence: CASSASGGSFDEQFF. The rearrangement uses TRBV18 and TRBJ2-1; TRBD1 matches 7 bases. V shed 5 bases, J shed 8 bases, and the junction held 12 bases outside the gene matches. The length of the CDR3 is 15 residues. The germline CDR1 and CDR2 sequences are KGHSH and LQKENI.

V usage is TRBV5-4 and J usage is TRBJ1-2; D is unresolved. CDR1 is SGHNT and CDR2 is YYREEE in the germline V gene (reference sequence). Trimming took off 0 bases at V and 6 bases at J, with 12 bases between the two ends. The CDR3 covers 14 residues. The CDR3 sequence: CASSLVGMLNGYTF. The CDR3 bases are TGTGCCAGCAGCTTGGTTGGCATGCTGAATGGCTACACCTTC.

The genes are TRBV4-1 and TRBJ2-6; possibly TRBD2 for D (5 bases). The CDR3 is 16 residues long. Trimming removed 2 bases from V and 4 bases from J, with 12 bases in between. Germline V lookup: CDR1 MGHRA, CDR2 YSYEKL. CDR3 protein: CASSQFGVSGANVLTF. The CDR3 coding sequence is TGCGCCAGCAGCCAATTCGGGGTATCAGGGGCCAACGTCCTGACTTTC.